The 12 T cell receptor beta chains listed next were all sequenced from one sample in a study of blood T cell repertoires in COVID-19. The protocol was immunoSEQ multiplex PCR, while the TCRdb copy is restricted to in-frame clones and leaves out a portion. The sample carries over 200,000 clones, 83% recorded once. The source material was peripheral blood. These TCRs come from a woman aged 25-40 years with COVID-19, enrolled during active disease.

V is TRBV24-1 and J is TRBJ2-7; D possibly corresponds to TRBD2 (6 bases). There are 14 residues in the CDR3. V was clipped by 2 bases and J by 7 bases, with 14 bases between them. CDR1 is KGHDR, CDR2 SFDVKD, per germline. The CDR3 region is CATSDSLRGREQYF. In DNA, the CDR3 is TGTGCCACCAGTGATTCGTTACGAGGGAGGGAGCAGTACTTC.

This clone was recorded only once. The gene calls are TRBV12-3 or TRBV12-4 and TRBJ1-2, with D maybe TRBD1 (5 bases). The CDR3 consists of 13 residues. V was shortened by 5 bases and J by 6 bases, with 13 bases between the two germline ends. The CDR3 nucleotides are TGTGCCAGCAGTCTCGGGGGGTGGGATGGCTACACCTTC. Protein product: CASSLGGWDGYTF.

V usage is TRBV5-4 and J usage is TRBJ1-1; maybe TRBD1 (6 bases). This CDR3 has 15 amino acids. V shed 4 bases and J shed 5 bases, with 18 bases lying between them. Germline lookup yields CDR1 SGHNT and CDR2 YYREEE (reference sequence). CDR3 residues: CASSPRAGGRTEAFF. The CDR3 DNA reads TGTGCCAGCAGCCCTAGGGCGGGGGGGCGGACTGAAGCTTTCTTT.

This rearrangement joins TRBV30 to TRBJ2-3, with 9 bases aligning to TRBD2. The CDR3 consists of 15 residues. V lost 2 bases and J lost 8; bases outside the gene matches: 11. Germline V gene lookup returns CDR1 GTSNPN and CDR2 SVGIG (reference sequence). The DNA for the CDR3 is TGTGCCTGGAGTACACACGCGGGACTAGCAATTACGCAGTATTTT. It specifies CAWSTHAGLAITQYF.

This chain links TRBV6-2 or TRBV6-3 with TRBJ1-2, with D perhaps TRBD1 (5 bases). The V end lost 2 bases, the J end lost 7 bases, and 14 bases lay between the germline ends. Germline values: CDR1 MNHEY, CDR2 SVGEGT. The CDR3 loop spans 14 amino acids. The CDR3 is CASSYEVGASGYTF. CDR3 coding DNA: TGTGCCAGCAGTTACGAAGTTGGGGCCTCTGGCTACACCTTC.

The V and J genes are TRBV6-4 and TRBJ2-1; tentatively, D is TRBD2 (6 bases). The CDR3 consists of 14 residues. Germline loops: CDR1 MRHNA, CDR2 SNTAGT. V lost 6 bases, J lost 4 bases, and 13 bases lay in between. CDR3 region: CASSLAASYNEQFF. In DNA form, the CDR3 reads TGTGCCAGCAGCTTAGCGGCCAGTTACAATGAGCAGTTCTTC.

The chain has TRBV7-3 and TRBJ2-1; 10 bases map to TRBD2. The CDR3 contains 17 residues. CDR1 is SGHTA and CDR2 is FQGTGA in the germline V gene. The ends lost 4 bases at V and 5 bases at J; junction bases unmatched: 11. The CDR3 DNA is TGTGCCAGCAGCTCCACCCCCCGGACTAGCGGTAACAATGAGCAGTTCTTC. It translates to CASSSTPRTSGNNEQFF.

This clone was observed a few times. The CDR3 region is CASSLMREGPRNEQFF. The DNA for the CDR3 is TGTGCCAGCAGCTTGATGAGGGAGGGCCCTCGGAATGAGCAGTTCTTC. J is TRBJ2-1 and V is TRBV7-9, with TRBD2 matching 7 bases. V trimming: 3 bases; J trimming: 7 bases; junction bases outside the gene matches: 12. Germline CDR1 reads SEHNR; CDR2 reads FQNEAQ (reference sequence). CDR3 length: 16 residues.

This clone was recorded only once. The chain is built from TRBV11-2 and TRBJ2-3; TRBD1 is a possible D gene (5 bases). V was clipped by 5 bases and J by 1 base, with 13 bases between them. The CDR3 spans 15 residues. The germline V gene has CDR1 SGHAT and CDR2 FQNNGV. The CDR3 coding sequence is TGTGCCAGCAGCCCCATCTTAGGGGGCACAGATACGCAGTATTTT. Translation gives CASSPILGGTDTQYF. Supplemented by reference TRBV11-2 and TRBJ2-3, the full variable domain reads EAGVAQSPRYKIIEKRQSVAFWCNPISGHATLYWYQQILGQGPKLLIQFQNNGVVDDSQLPKDRFSAERLKGVDSTLKIQPAKLEDSAVYLCASSPILGGTDTQYFGPGTRLTVL.

The chain employs TRBV18 and TRBJ2-7; a possible D gene is TRBD2 (7 bases). The germline V gene has CDR1 KGHSH and CDR2 LQKENI. V was clipped by 4 bases and J by 7 bases, with 14 bases between them. CDR3 size: 13 residues. The CDR3 DNA reads as TGTGCCAGCTCACAGGGGGGGTTAAGGGAGCAGTACTTC. Translation: CASSQGGLREQYF.

This chain links TRBV4-3 with TRBJ1-6; 7 nucleotides align to TRBD1. V trimming: 6 bases; J trimming: 5 bases; junction bases outside the gene matches: 4. CDR1 and CDR2 (germline): LGHNA, YSLEER. This CDR3 comprises 14 residues. This chain's CDR3 is CASRPDRNNSPLHF. The CDR3 nucleotides read TGCGCCAGCAGACCGGACAGGAATAATTCACCCCTCCACTTT.

The chain joins TRBV4-1 to TRBJ1-1; D is unresolved. Germline V CDR1 and CDR2: MGHRA, YSYEKL. Trimming pared 1 base from V and 1 base from J, leaving 10 bases between. The CDR3 loop spans 15 amino acids. DNA of the CDR3: TGCGCCAGCAGCCAAGGCCCGTGGAGGAACACTGAAGCTTTCTTT. Translation gives CASSQGPWRNTEAFF.